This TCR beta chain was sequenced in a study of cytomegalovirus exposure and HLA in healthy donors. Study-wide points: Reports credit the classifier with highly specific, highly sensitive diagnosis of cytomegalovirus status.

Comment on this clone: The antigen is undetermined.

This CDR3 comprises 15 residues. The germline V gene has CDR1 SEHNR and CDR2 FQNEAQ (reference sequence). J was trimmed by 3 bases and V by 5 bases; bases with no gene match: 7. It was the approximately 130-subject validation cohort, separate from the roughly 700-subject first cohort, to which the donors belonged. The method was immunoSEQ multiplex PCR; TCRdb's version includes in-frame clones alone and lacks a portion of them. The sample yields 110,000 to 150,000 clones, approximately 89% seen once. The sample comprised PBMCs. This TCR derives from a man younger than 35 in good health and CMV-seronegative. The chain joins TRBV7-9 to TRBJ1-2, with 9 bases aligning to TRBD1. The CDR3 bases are TGTGCCAGCAGCCCCCGGGACAGGGACGACTATGGCTACACCTTC. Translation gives CASSPRDRDDYGYTF.